This TCR beta chain was recorded in a study of OX40 agonist ivuxolimab in advanced cancers. Per germline, CDR1 LNHDA and CDR2 SQIVND (reference sequence). The CDR3 loop spans 15 amino acids. The ends were cut back, 3 bases at V and 0 bases at J, with 9 bases in the middle. Study-wide points: Those patients achieving a partial response at 0.1-3.0 mg/kg showed among the lowest clonal expansion.

Note on this clone: Its antigen remains unidentified.

Assay: immunoSEQ multiplex PCR; the TCRdb copy retains only in-frame clones and omits some. The data contain around 150,000 clones, around 93% of them seen just once; the ten biggest clones take up more than 0.9%. The source was CD4+ or CD8+ T cells sorted from blood, collected in a trial of the OX40 agonist ivuxolimab. The sequence was obtained from an adult with an advanced solid tumor such as melanoma, head and neck, liver or kidney cancer. The chain combines TRBV19 with TRBJ1-3; maybe TRBD1 (6 bases). The CDR3 nucleotides are TGTGCCAGTAGTATGACAGGTTTCTCTGGAAACACCATATATTTT. Translation: CASSMTGFSGNTIYF.